The sequence of this T cell receptor (beta chain) was determined in a study of blood T cell repertoires in COVID-19. Study-level background: T cells, B-cell-depleted T cells, or PBMCs supplied cDNA or gDNA.

The table came from immunoSEQ multiplex PCR; TCRdb's copy has only in-frame clones and leaves some out. The table lists around 260,000 clones, roughly 88% of them singletons. V dropped 0 bases and J dropped 3; count of bases not matched to a gene: 6. This CDR3 is 16 amino acids long. Germline CDR1 and CDR2: LGHNA and YSLEER. The sample was peripheral blood. The gene calls are TRBV4-3 and TRBJ2-7, with 9 bases identical to TRBD2. The receptor was derived from a human donor in a cohort sampled during active COVID-19. CDR3 coding DNA: TGCGCCAGCAGCCAAGATAGGCTAGCGGGAAACTACGAGCAGTACTTC. Residues: CASSQDRLAGNYEQYF.